Below are 20 T cell receptor beta chains sequenced from a single sample in a study of T cell responses to AZD1222 COVID-19 vaccine. Assay used: immunoSEQ multiplex PCR; TCRdb lists only in-frame clones, some missing. This table has 44,000 or so clones, about 80% appearing once. The source was peripheral blood, collected 28 days after the second dose of the MenACWY control vaccine. These receptors all come from an adult who received the MenACWY meningococcal vaccine as a control.

The chain employs TRBV19 and TRBJ2-1; 12 bases align to TRBD2. The CDR3 is 17 residues long. The ends lost 5 bases at V and 8 bases at J; junction bases unmatched: 13. CDR1 and CDR2 (germline): LNHDA, SQIVND (reference sequence). CDR3 sequence reads: CASSYASGGALRDEQFF. CDR3 in DNA: TGTGCCAGTAGTTACGCTAGCGGGGGGGCCTTAAGGGATGAGCAGTTCTTC.

The chain couples TRBV29-1 to TRBJ2-5, with D tentatively TRBD2 (5 bases). Per the germline V gene, CDR1 is SQVTM and CDR2 is ANQGSEA. Trimming removed 3 bases from V and 10 bases from J, with 15 bases in between. CDR3 length: 12 residues. CDR3 sequence (DNA): TGCAGCGTTGATATCGATGGAGGAGGCCAGTACTTC. Translation: CSVDIDGGGQYF.

The J gene is TRBJ2-1, the V gene TRBV5-1, with D hard to call. The CDR3 loop spans 13 amino acids. Between the trimmed V and J ends, which lost 3 bases and 10 bases, there was a span of 14 bases. Germline V gene data show CDR1 as SGHRS and CDR2 as YFSETQ. DNA of the CDR3: TGCGCCAGCAGCTCCTTTGGCGCCACGGAGCAGTTCTTC. This gives the protein CASSSFGATEQFF.

The chain couples TRBV6-5 to TRBJ2-6; TRBD2 might be the D (5 bases). CDR1 is MNHEY and CDR2 is SVGAGI in the germline V gene. V lost 7 bases and J lost 2, with 12 bases in between. This CDR3 is built from 15 residues. The CDR3 DNA reads as TGTGCCAGCAAGAGAAGAGGGACTGGGGCCAACGTCCTGACTTTC. Its protein product is CASKRRGTGANVLTF.

The chain is built from TRBV19 and TRBJ2-3; TRBD1 matches at 9 bases. The ends lost 7 bases at V and 2 bases at J; junction bases unmatched: 4. The germline V gene has CDR1 LNHDA and CDR2 SQIVND (reference sequence). The CDR3 contains 14 residues. CDR3 coding DNA: TGTGCCAGTACCGGACAGGGGAACACAGATACGCAGTATTTT. This codes for CASTGQGNTDTQYF.

This clone was counted a few times. This chain links TRBV6-4 with TRBJ1-5; 8 nucleotides match TRBD1. The CDR3 runs 15 residues. Germline CDR1 reads MRHNA; CDR2 reads SNTAGT. The V and J ends lost 6 bases and 2 bases, in that order; junction bases with no gene match: 6. CDR3 coding DNA: TGTGCCAGCAGCTCGACAGGGGAGGGCAATCAGCCCCAGCATTTT. Protein: CASSSTGEGNQPQHF.

This clone has a handful of counts. The CDR3 DNA is TGTGCCAGCTCATCCTGGGCTAGCGGGGCGAACACCGGGGAGCTGTTTTTT. Translated: CASSSWASGANTGELFF. J is TRBJ2-2 and V is TRBV18; 9 bases are a match to TRBD2. Trimming cost V 5 bases and J 0 bases; bases outside gene matches: 7. The CDR3 is 17 amino acids. Germline V gene lookup returns CDR1 KGHSH and CDR2 LQKENI.

The CDR3 reads CAWSPGGYNSPLHF. As DNA, the CDR3 is TGTGCCTGGAGTCCGGGGGGTTATAATTCACCCCTCCACTTT. The genes are TRBV30 and TRBJ1-6; D is possibly TRBD1 (5 bases). V was trimmed by 2 bases and J by 4 bases, leaving 9 bases between them. CDR3 length: 14 amino acids. Germline CDR1 is GTSNPN and CDR2 is SVGIG (reference sequence).

The chain combines TRBV14 with TRBJ1-4; D call uncertain. CDR3 length: 12 amino acids. Germline V lookup: CDR1 SGHDN, CDR2 FVKESK. Trimming took 4 bases from V and 7 from J, leaving 7 bases between them. The CDR3 DNA sequence: TGTGCCAGCAGCCTCAAGCGTGAAAAACTGTTTTTT. Translating it yields CASSLKREKLFF. Based on the CDR3 plus reference TRBV14 and TRBJ1-4, the full variable domain is EAGVTQFPSHSVIEKGQTVTLRCDPISGHDNLYWYRRVMGKEIKFLLHFVKESKQDESGMPNNRFLAERTGGTYSTLKVQPAELEDSGVYFCASSLKREKLFFGSGTQLSVL.

The V gene is TRBV28, the J gene TRBJ1-5; the match to TRBD1 covers 8 bases. Per germline, CDR1 MDHEN and CDR2 SYDVKM. This CDR3 spans 15 amino acids. The V gene end was trimmed by 6 bases and the J gene end by 6 bases; junction bases not matched to a gene: 10. CDR3 loop: CASSPGDRGAQPQHF. CDR3 nucleotide sequence: TGTGCCAGCAGCCCAGGAGACAGGGGAGCTCAGCCCCAGCATTTT.

This clone was observed a handful of times. This sequence joins TRBV27 and TRBJ1-2; D might be TRBD1 (6 bases). The CDR3 sequence is 14 residues long. V was clipped by 2 bases and J by 7 bases, with 14 bases between them. CDR1 and CDR2 from the germline V gene are MNHEY and SMNVEV (reference sequence). This chain's CDR3 is CASSLGGGTFGYTF. Here the CDR3 DNA reads TGTGCCAGCAGTTTAGGAGGGGGTACGTTTGGCTACACCTTC.

The chain uses TRBV4-2 and TRBJ2-5; D is unresolved. Deletions cut 5 bases from V and 5 bases from J, with 18 bases between. CDR1 LGHNA and CDR2 YNFKEQ come from the germline V gene. The CDR3 is 15 amino acids. The CDR3 nucleotides are TGTGCCAGCAGCTCAAGCACGTGGCCCGGGGAGACCCAGTACTTC. It yields the protein CASSSSTWPGETQYF.

This sequence joins TRBV3-1 (or the pseudogene TRBV3-2) and TRBJ1-1, with a tentative D call TRBD1 (5 bases). V lost 0 bases to trimming and J lost 5 bases, with 10 bases between them. Germline CDR1 LGHDT, CDR2 YNNKEL (reference sequence). The CDR3 is 14 residues long. The CDR3 sequence: CASSQEWGLTEAFF. The CDR3 DNA reads TGTGCCAGCAGCCAAGAGTGGGGGTTAACTGAAGCTTTCTTT.

V usage is TRBV28 and J usage is TRBJ2-3; 7 nucleotides line up with TRBD1. With 4 bases clipped from V and 1 base from J, the junction kept 5 bases outside the gene matches. This CDR3 is 15 amino acids long. Germline V gives CDR1 MDHEN, CDR2 SYDVKM. The CDR3 loop reads CASSSRQGRTDTQYF. The CDR3 nucleotides are TGTGCCAGCAGTTCGCGACAGGGCCGCACAGATACGCAGTATTTT.

CDR3 bases: TGTGCCAGCCGGGGGGAATCCTATGGCTACACCTTC. This gives the protein CASRGESYGYTF. This chain links TRBV10-3 with TRBJ1-2; the D gene is possibly TRBD1 (5 bases). The length of the CDR3 is 12 residues. V lost 10 bases and J 4 bases, leaving 13 bases between the germline ends. The germline V gene encodes CDR1 ENHRY and CDR2 SYGVKD.

The chain joins TRBV25-1 to TRBJ1-2, with D unclear. V gave up 4 bases and J gave up 5 bases, with 11 bases separating them. The CDR3 runs 13 residues. Per germline, CDR1 MGHDK and CDR2 SYGVNS. CDR3 sequence: CASSGLPVYGYTF. CDR3 nucleotide sequence: TGTGCCAGCAGTGGGCTCCCAGTTTATGGCTACACCTTC.

CDR3 nucleotides: TGTGCCAGCAGTTCACGGCGGCTAGCGGGAACGGCGGTGACCCAGTACTTC. Translating gives CASSSRRLAGTAVTQYF. V and J are TRBV7-9 and TRBJ2-5; 9 bases fit TRBD2. Germline loops: CDR1 SEHNR, CDR2 FQNEAQ (reference sequence). This CDR3 region has 17 residues. Trimming removed 6 bases from V and 7 bases from J; junction bases left unmatched: 18.

The chain couples TRBV6-6 to TRBJ1-1; tentatively, D is TRBD1 (5 bases). Trimming cost V 6 bases and J 1 base, with 18 bases left between them. This CDR3 region has 16 residues. Looked up from germline, CDR1 is MNHNY and CDR2 is SVGAGI (reference sequence). The CDR3 region is CASSPAYHGGNTEAFF. The CDR3 nucleotides read TGTGCCAGCAGCCCCGCGTATCATGGGGGGAACACTGAAGCTTTCTTT.

This clone was picked up one time. V is TRBV10-3 and J is TRBJ2-7; perhaps TRBD2 as D (6 bases). The V gene lost 3 bases and the J gene lost 2 bases, with 20 bases spanning the gap. Germline V gene lookup returns CDR1 ENHRY and CDR2 SYGVKD. The CDR3 is 17 amino acids. The CDR3 coding sequence is TGTGCCATCAGTGAAGTACTAGCAGGATCCGCCCCCTACGAGCAGTACTTC. Protein product: CAISEVLAGSAPYEQYF.

This rearrangement joins TRBV12-5 to TRBJ2-7, with a tentative D call TRBD1 (5 bases). This CDR3 is built from 12 residues. In germline, CDR1 is LGHNT, CDR2 FRNRAP. Between the trimmed V and J ends, which lost 7 bases and 4 bases, there was a span of 11 bases. DNA for the CDR3: TGTGCTAGTGCCTACAGGCTATACGAGCAGTACTTC. This sequence encodes CASAYRLYEQYF.